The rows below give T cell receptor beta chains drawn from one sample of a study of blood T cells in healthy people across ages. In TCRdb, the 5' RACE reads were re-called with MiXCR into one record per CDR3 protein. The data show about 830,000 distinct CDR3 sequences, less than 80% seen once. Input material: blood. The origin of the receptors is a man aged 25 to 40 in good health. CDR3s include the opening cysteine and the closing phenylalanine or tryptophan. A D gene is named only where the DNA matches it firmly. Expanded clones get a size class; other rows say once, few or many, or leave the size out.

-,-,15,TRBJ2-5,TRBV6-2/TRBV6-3,CASSYGVPPQETQYF,TGTGCCAGCAGTTATGGGGTCCCACCCCAAGAGACCCAGTACTTC
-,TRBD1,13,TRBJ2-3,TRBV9,CASSEQGTDTQYF,TGTGCCAGCAGCGAACAGGGGACAGATACGCAGTATTTT
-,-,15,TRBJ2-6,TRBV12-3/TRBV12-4,CASSPLVSGANVLTF,TGTGCCAGCAGTCCTCTAGTCTCTGGGGCCAACGTCCTGACTTTC
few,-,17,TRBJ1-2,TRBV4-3,CASSQDHASGGRYGYTF,TGCGCCAGCAGCCAAGATCACGCATCGGGGGGGCGGTATGGCTACACCTTC
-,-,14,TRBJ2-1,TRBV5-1,CASSFTGGGDEQFF,TGCGCCAGCAGCTTTACGGGGGGCGGGGATGAGCAGTTCTTC
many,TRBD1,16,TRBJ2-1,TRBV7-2,CASSLEGTGLGNEQFF,TGTGCCAGCAGCTTAGAAGGGACAGGGTTGGGCAATGAGCAGTTCTTC
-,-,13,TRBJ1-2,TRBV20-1,CSARDISNYGYTF,TGCAGTGCTAGAGACATCTCTAACTATGGCTACACCTTC
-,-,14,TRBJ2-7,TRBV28,CASTKGGAESEQYF,TGTGCCAGCACCAAAGGGGGGGCAGAGTCGGAGCAGTACTTC
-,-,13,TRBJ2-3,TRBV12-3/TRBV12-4,CASSLGQGDTQYF,TGTGCCAGCAGTTTAGGTCAGGGAGATACGCAGTATTTT
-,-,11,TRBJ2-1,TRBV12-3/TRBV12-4,CASSVQETQFF,TGTGCCAGCAGTGTTCAAGAGACCCAGTTCTTC
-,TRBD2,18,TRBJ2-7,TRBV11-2,CASSPGGVAGGFSYEQYF,TGTGCCAGCAGCCCGGGCGGGGTAGCGGGGGGGTTTTCTTACGAGCAGTACTTC
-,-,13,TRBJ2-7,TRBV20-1,CSALRAISDEQYF,TGCAGTGCCCTAAGGGCTATTAGCGACGAGCAGTACTTC
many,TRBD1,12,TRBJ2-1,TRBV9,CASSEQGTEQFF,TGTGCCAGCAGCGAACAGGGGACTGAGCAGTTCTTC
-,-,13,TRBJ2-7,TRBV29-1,CSARGGITYEQYF,TGCAGCGCGCGAGGGGGTATTACCTACGAGCAGTACTTC
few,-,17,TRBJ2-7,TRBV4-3,CASSQDISRALPYEQYF,TGCGCCAGCAGCCAAGACATTTCTCGGGCTCTCCCCTACGAGCAGTACTTC
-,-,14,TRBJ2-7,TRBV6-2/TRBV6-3,CASSWSRGPYEQYF,TGTGCCAGCAGTTGGTCGCGGGGGCCTTACGAGCAGTACTTC
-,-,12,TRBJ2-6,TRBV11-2,CASSLGTDVLTF,TGTGCCAGCAGCTTAGGGACCGACGTCCTGACTTTC
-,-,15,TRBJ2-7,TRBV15,CATKSKTRPPYEQYF,TGTGCCACCAAGAGTAAAACTCGACCCCCCTACGAGCAGTACTTC
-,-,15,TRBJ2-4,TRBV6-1,CASSQTGATGSIQYF,TGTGCCAGCTCTCAGACAGGAGCTACGGGGAGCATTCAGTACTTC
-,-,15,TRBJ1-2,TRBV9,CASSGEGQGEYGYTF,TGTGCCAGCAGCGGGGAGGGCCAGGGAGAATATGGCTACACCTTC
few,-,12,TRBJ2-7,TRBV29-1,CSVASPRYEQYF,TGCAGCGTCGCCTCTCCCCGCTACGAGCAGTACTTC
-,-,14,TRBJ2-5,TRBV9,CASSVTPVGDEQYF,TGTGCCAGCAGCGTAACCCCTGTAGGAGATGAGCAGTACTTC
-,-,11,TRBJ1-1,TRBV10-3,CAAQENTEAFF,TGTGCCGCACAGGAGAACACTGAAGCTTTCTTT
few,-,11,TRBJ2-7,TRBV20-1,CSAPSSYEQYF,TGCAGTGCCCCAAGCTCCTACGAGCAGTACTTC
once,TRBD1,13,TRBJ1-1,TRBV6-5,CASSWGQTMEAFF,TGTGCCAGCAGTTGGGGACAGACAATGGAAGCTTTCTTT
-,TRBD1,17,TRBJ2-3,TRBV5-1,CASSLENRGLSTDTQYF,TGCGCCAGCAGCTTGGAGAACAGGGGCCTAAGCACAGATACGCAGTATTTT
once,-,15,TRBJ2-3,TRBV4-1,CASSQVDSGPYTQYF,TGCGCCAGCAGCCAAGTGGACAGTGGACCCTATACGCAGTATTTT
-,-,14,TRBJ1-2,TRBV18,CASSPTDGSYGYTF,TGTGCCAGCTCACCCACGGACGGGAGCTATGGCTACACCTTC
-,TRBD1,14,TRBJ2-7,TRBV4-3,CASSQFHTGGEQYF,TGCGCCAGCAGCCAATTTCACACAGGGGGCGAGCAGTACTTC
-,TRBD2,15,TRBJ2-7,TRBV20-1,CSARRGGGPTYEQYF,TGCAGTGCTAGAAGGGGCGGGGGGCCCACCTACGAGCAGTACTTC